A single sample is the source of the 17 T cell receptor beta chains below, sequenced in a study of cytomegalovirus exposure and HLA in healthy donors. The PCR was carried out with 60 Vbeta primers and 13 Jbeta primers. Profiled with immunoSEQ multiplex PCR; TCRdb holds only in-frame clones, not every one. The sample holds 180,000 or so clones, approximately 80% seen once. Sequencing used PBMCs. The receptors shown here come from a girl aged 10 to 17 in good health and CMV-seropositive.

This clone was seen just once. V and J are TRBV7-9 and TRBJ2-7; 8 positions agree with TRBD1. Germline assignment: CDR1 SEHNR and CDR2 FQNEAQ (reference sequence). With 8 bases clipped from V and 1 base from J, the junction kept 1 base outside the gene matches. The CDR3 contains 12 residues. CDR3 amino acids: CASGDRSYEQYF. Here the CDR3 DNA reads TGTGCCAGCGGGGACAGGTCCTACGAGCAGTACTTC.

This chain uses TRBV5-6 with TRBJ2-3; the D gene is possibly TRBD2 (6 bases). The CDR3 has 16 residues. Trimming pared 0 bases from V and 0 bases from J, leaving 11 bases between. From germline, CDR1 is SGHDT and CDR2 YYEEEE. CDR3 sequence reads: CASSLGGVTSTDTQYF. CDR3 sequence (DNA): TGTGCCAGCAGCTTGGGGGGGGTTACTAGCACAGATACGCAGTATTTT.

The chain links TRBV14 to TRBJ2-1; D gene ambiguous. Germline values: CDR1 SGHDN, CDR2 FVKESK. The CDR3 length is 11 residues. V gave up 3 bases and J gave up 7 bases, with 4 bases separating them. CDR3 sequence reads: CASSHTNEQFF. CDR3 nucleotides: TGTGCCAGCAGCCATACTAATGAGCAGTTCTTC.

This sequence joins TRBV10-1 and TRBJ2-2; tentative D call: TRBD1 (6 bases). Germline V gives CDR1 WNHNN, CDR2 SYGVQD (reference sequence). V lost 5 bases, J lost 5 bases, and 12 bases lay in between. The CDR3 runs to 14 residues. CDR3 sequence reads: CASSPQQGTGELFF. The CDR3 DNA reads TGCGCCAGCAGTCCGCAACAGGGAACCGGGGAGCTGTTTTTT.

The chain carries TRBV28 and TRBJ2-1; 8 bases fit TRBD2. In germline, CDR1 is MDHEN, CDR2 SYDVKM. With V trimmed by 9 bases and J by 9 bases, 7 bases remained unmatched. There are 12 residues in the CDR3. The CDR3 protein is CASRTSRSEQFF. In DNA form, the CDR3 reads TGTGCCAGTCGGACTAGCAGAAGTGAGCAGTTCTTC.

In DNA, the CDR3 is TGTGCCAGCAGCTGGGACAGGGGTAGGGGCTACACCTTC. The encoded protein is CASSWDRGRGYTF. The chain is built from TRBV5-6 and TRBJ1-2; the match to TRBD1 covers 10 bases. CDR1 and CDR2 from the germline V gene are SGHDT and YYEEEE. This CDR3 spans 13 amino acids. J was trimmed by 8 bases and V by 3 bases; bases with no gene match: 4. Looking up the rest from reference TRBV5-6 and TRBJ1-2 gives the full variable domain: DAGVTQSPTHLIKTRGQQVTLRCSPKSGHDTVSWYQQALGQGPQFIFQYYEEEERQRGNFPDRFSGHQFPNYSSELNVNALLLGDSALYLCASSWDRGRGYTFGSGTRLTVV.

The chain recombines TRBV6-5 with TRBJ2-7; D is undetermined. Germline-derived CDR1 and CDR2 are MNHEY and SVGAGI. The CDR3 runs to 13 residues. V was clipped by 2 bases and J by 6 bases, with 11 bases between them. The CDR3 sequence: CASSYASGSEQYF. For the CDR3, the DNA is TGTGCCAGCAGTTACGCCTCGGGTAGCGAGCAGTACTTC.

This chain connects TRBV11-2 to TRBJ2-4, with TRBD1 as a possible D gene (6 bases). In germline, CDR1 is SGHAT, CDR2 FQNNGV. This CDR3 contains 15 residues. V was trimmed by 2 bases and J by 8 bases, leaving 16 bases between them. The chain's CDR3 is CASSLNRVPEDIQYF. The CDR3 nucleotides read TGTGCCAGCAGCTTAAACAGGGTACCGGAGGACATTCAGTACTTC.

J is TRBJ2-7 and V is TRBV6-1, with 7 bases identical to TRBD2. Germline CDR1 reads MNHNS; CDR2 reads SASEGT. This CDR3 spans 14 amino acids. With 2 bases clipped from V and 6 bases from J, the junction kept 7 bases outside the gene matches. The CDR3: CASSERGRGREQYF. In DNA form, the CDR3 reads TGTGCCAGCAGTGAACGAGGGAGGGGTCGCGAGCAGTACTTC.

CDR3 nucleotides: TGCAGCGTGAGGGTGGGGACTAACTATGGCTACACCTTC. The encoded protein is CSVRVGTNYGYTF. This chain links TRBV29-1 with TRBJ1-2; no reliable D call. The CDR3 runs to 13 residues. The germline gives CDR1 SQVTM, CDR2 ANQGSEA. Trimming took off 6 bases at V and 0 bases at J, with 11 bases between the two ends.

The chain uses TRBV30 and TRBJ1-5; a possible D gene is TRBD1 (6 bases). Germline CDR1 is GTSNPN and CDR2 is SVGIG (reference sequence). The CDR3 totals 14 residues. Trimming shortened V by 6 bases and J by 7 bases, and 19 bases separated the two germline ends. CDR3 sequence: CACRGGAQGQPQHF. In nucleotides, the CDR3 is TGTGCCTGTCGAGGGGGGGCGCAGGGACAGCCCCAGCATTTT.

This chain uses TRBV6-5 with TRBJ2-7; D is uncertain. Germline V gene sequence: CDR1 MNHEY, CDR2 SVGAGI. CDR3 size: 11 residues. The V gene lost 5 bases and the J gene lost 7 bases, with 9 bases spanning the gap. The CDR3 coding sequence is TGTGCCAGCAGTACCTTCGGGGAGCAGTACTTC. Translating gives CASSTFGEQYF.

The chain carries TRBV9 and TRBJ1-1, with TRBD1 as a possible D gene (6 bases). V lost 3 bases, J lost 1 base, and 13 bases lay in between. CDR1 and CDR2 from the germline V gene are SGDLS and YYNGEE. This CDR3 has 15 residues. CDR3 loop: CASSASGTTNTEAFF. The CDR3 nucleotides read TGTGCCAGCAGCGCATCCGGGACAACGAACACTGAAGCTTTCTTT.

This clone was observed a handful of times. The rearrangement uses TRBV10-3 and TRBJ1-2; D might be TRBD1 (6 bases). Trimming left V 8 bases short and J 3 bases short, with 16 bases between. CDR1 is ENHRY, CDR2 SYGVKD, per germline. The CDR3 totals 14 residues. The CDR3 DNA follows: TGTGCCATCCAGGGGAGGGACGATGACTATGGCTACACCTTC. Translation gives CAIQGRDDDYGYTF.

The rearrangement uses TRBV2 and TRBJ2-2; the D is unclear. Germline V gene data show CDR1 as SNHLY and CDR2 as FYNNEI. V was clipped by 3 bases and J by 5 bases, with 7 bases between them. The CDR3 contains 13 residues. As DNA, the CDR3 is TGTGCCAGCAGTGATAAGAGGACCGGGGAGCTGTTTTTT. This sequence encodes CASSDKRTGELFF.

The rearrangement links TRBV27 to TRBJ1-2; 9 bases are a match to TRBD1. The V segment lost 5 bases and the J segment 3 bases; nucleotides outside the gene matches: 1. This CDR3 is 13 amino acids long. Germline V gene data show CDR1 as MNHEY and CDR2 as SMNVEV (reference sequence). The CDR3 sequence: CASSRQGDYGYTF. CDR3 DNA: TGTGCCAGCAGTAGACAGGGGGACTATGGCTACACCTTC.

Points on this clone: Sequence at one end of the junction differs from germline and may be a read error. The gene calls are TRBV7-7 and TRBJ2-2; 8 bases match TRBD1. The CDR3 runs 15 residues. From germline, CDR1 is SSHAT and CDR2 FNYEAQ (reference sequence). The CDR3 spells CASSSTGEDTGELFF. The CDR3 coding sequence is TGTGCTAGCAGCTCGACAGGGGAGGACACCGGGGAGCTGTTTTTT. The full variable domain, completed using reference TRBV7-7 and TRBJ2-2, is GAGVSQSPRYKVTKRGQDVTLRCDPISSHATLYWYQQALGQGPEFLTYFNYEAQPDKSGLPSDRFSAERPEGSISTLTIQRTEQRDSAMYRCASSSTGEDTGELFFGEGSRLTVL.